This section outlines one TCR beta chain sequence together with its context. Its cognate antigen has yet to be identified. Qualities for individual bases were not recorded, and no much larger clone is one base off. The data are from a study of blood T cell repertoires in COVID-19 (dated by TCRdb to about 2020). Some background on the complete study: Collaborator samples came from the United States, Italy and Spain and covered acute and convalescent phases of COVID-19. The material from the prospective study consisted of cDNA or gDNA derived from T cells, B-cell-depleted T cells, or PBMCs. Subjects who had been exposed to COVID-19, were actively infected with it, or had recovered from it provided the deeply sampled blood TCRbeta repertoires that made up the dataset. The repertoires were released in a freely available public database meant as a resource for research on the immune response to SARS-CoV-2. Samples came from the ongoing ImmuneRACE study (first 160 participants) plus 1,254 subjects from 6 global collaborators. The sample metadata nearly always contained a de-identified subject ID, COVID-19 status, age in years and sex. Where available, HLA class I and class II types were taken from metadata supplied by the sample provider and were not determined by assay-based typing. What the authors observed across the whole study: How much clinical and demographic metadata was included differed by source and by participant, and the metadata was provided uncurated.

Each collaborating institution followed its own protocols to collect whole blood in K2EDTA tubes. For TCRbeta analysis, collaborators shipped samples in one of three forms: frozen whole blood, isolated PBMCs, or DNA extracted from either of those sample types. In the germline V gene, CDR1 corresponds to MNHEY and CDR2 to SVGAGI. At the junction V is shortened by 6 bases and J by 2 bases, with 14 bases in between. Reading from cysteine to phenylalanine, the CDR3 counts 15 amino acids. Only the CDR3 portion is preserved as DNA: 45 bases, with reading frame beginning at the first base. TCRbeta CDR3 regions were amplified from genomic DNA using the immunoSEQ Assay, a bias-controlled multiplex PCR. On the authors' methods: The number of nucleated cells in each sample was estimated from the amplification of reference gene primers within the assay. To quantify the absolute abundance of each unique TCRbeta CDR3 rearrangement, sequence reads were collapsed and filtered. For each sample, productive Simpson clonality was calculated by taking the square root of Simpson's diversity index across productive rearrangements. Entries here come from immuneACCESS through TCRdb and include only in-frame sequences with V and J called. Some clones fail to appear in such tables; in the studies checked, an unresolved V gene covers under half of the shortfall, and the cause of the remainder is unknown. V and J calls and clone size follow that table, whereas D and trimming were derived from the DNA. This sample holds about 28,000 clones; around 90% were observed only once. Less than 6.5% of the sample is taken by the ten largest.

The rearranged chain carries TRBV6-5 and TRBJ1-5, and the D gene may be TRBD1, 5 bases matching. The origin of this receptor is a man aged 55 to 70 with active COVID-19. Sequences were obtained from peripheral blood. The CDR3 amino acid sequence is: CASRPSGGGNQPQHF. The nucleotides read TGTGCCAGCAGACCCTCGGGGGGGGGCAATCAGCCCCAGCATTTT.